The 7 T cell receptor beta chains listed next were all sequenced from one sample in a study of blood T cell repertoires in COVID-19 (dated by TCRdb to 2018 to 2020). To prepare the library, the immunoSEQ multiplex PCR assay was applied. TCRdb retrieved this table from immuneACCESS and kept in-frame rearrangements only. Not all clones are present; in checked studies, unresolved V genes account for under half, and no reason is known for the remainder. The sample table shows about 230,000 clones, and 84% are seen once. The ten most abundant clones make up 1.4% of the sample. Sequencing was done on a sample of peripheral blood. These receptors all stem from a woman between 40 and 55 years old who had recovered from COVID-19.

The CDR3 region is CASKVLVGLNNEQFF. The CDR3 nucleotides are TGTGCCAGCAAAGTCTTAGTGGGGCTCAACAATGAGCAGTTCTTC. The rearrangement joins TRBV2 to TRBJ2-1; D might be TRBD1 (5 bases). V was trimmed by 7 bases and J by 5 bases, leaving 18 bases between them. The CDR3 consists of 15 residues. The V gene's germline CDR1 is SNHLY and CDR2 FYNNEI.

V usage is TRBV19 and J usage is TRBJ1-6; no clear D gene. V was trimmed by 3 bases and J by 10 bases, leaving 16 bases between them. CDR3 length equals 15 residues. Looked up from germline, CDR1 is LNHDA and CDR2 is SQIVND (reference sequence). The CDR3 nucleotides are TGTGCCAGTAGTATTGGGGTTATAGGAGGATCACCCCTCCACTTT. Its translation is CASSIGVIGGSPLHF.

The rearrangement links TRBV4-3 to TRBJ2-7, with D possibly TRBD2 on 6 matching bases. V gave up 4 bases and J gave up 2 bases, with 15 bases separating them. This CDR3 has 15 residues. Germline CDR1 is LGHNA and CDR2 is YSLEER. Here the CDR3 reads CASSRDFDVTYEQYF. CDR3 sequence (DNA): TGCGCCAGCAGCCGGGACTTTGACGTAACCTACGAGCAGTACTTC.

V is TRBV6-2 or TRBV6-3 and J is TRBJ2-1; D uncertain. Looked up from germline, CDR1 is MNHEY and CDR2 is SVGEGT. This CDR3 has 15 amino acids. The ends were cut back, 3 bases at V and 0 bases at J, with 9 bases in the middle. CDR3 amino acids: CASSYSAGSYNEQFF. The CDR3 nucleotides read TGTGCCAGCAGTTATTCTGCAGGCTCCTACAATGAGCAGTTCTTC.

The rearrangement links TRBV5-6 to TRBJ1-2, with 7 bases matching TRBD1. CDR3 length equals 15 residues. The junction had 2 bases not matched to a gene; V was cut back by 0 bases and J by 0 bases. Germline lookup yields CDR1 SGHDT and CDR2 YYEEEE. CDR3 sequence: CASSLARGPNYGYTF. In DNA, the CDR3 is TGTGCCAGCAGCTTGGCGAGGGGGCCTAACTATGGCTACACCTTC.

J is TRBJ1-2 and V is TRBV19; D possibly corresponds to TRBD1 (6 bases). Germline values: CDR1 LNHDA, CDR2 SQIVND (reference sequence). The CDR3 length is 13 residues. V gave up 8 bases and J gave up 6 bases, with 16 bases separating them. The CDR3 protein is CASRTPQGNGYTF. CDR3 coding DNA: TGTGCCAGTCGCACGCCTCAGGGGAATGGCTACACCTTC.

A remark on this clone: This CDR3 is also generated by other DNA sequences in the sample. The chain recombines TRBV3-1 (or the pseudogene TRBV3-2) with TRBJ2-5, with D possibly matching TRBD2 (5 bases). Trimming left V 4 bases short and J 5 bases short, with 5 bases between. The germline gives CDR1 LGHDT, CDR2 YNNKEL (reference sequence). The CDR3 runs 11 residues. The CDR3 bases are TGTGCCAGCAGCCGGGAGGAGACCCAGTACTTC. This gives the protein CASSREETQYF.